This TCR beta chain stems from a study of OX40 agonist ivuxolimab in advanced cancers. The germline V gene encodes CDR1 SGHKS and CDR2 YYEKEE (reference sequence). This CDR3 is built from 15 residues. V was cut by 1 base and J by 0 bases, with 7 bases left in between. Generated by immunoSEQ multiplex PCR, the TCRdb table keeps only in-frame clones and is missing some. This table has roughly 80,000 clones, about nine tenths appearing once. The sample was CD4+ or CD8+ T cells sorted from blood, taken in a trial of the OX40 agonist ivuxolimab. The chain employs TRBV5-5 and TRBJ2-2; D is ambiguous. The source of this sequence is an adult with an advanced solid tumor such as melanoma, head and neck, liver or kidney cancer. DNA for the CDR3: TGTGCCAGCAGCTTGTGGGGTACGAACACCGGGGAGCTGTTTTTT. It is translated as CASSLWGTNTGELFF.